Following are 4 T cell receptor beta chains from one sample sequenced in a study of T-cell reconstitution after alpha-beta-depleted transplantation in children. TCRbeta library preparation incorporated unique molecular identifiers. MiXCR, applied by TCRdb to the PCR reads, yields one record per CDR3 protein. The sample includes about 600,000 distinct CDR3 sequences, roughly a tenth of them seen just once. Sequencing was performed on PBMCs from the stem cell graft donor, taken from the stem cell graft. All receptors come from a human donor who donated a stem cell graft to a child with acute myeloid leukemia.

The chain couples TRBV20-1 to TRBJ1-1; 9 bases line up with TRBD1. The CDR3 consists of 13 residues. V lost 6 bases, J lost 5 bases, and 7 bases stayed unmatched. Per the germline V gene, CDR1 is DFQATT and CDR2 is SNEGSKA (reference sequence). The CDR3 DNA reads as TGCAGTGCGCGACAGGGGGGAAGTACTGAAGCTTTCTTT. It translates to CSARQGGSTEAFF.

This clonotype was counted at least ten times. The chain carries TRBV12-3 or TRBV12-4 and TRBJ1-5; unclear D gene. This CDR3 spans 15 amino acids. The ends were cut back, 1 base at V and 0 bases at J, with 7 bases in the middle. DNA of the CDR3: TGTGCCAGCAGTTTAGGGCCAGGTAGCAATCAGCCCCAGCATTTT. Protein sequence: CASSLGPGSNQPQHF.

Many counts were recorded for this clonotype. The chain recombines TRBV12-3 or TRBV12-4 with TRBJ1-4, with TRBD1 as a possible D gene (5 bases). This CDR3 region has 12 residues. Trimming shortened V by 6 bases and J by 10 bases, and 12 bases separated the two germline ends. The CDR3 DNA follows: TGTGCCAGCAGCGAGCAGGGTGGAAAACTGTTTTTT. This translates into CASSEQGGKLFF.

This chain links TRBV29-1 with TRBJ1-2; 9 bases are a match to TRBD1. Germline loops: CDR1 SQVTM, CDR2 ANQGSEA. The CDR3 has 13 residues. With 3 bases clipped from V and 8 bases from J, the junction kept 7 bases outside the gene matches. The CDR3 reads CSVDWGQGRGYTF. Here the CDR3 DNA reads TGCAGCGTTGACTGGGGACAGGGAAGGGGCTACACCTTC.